Listed below are T cell receptor beta chains from one sample, sequenced in a study of shared clonotypes between healthy human individuals. Repertoires were generated with immunoSEQ multiplex PCR, while TCRdb's copy carries only in-frame clones and drops some. In the table there are around 750,000 clones, around two thirds of which are singletons. The source material was memory CD4+ T cells sorted from blood. The receptors were gathered from a woman aged 25 to 39 in good health. The CDR3 runs from the conserved cysteine through the conserved F or W. The order of the fields is D gene, J gene, V gene, clone size, CDR3 protein, CDR3 DNA. The D gene is left open where the match is weak. Size is stated for part of the rows, as once, few or many counts, or as a class when the clone is expanded.

- TRBJ2-3 TRBV7-9 - CASSSGSTDTQYF TGTGCCAGCAGCTCCGGGAGCACAGATACGCAGTATTTT
- TRBJ2-2 TRBV7-8 few CASSLRGLGQTNTGELFF TGTGCCAGCAGCTTACGGGGGCTGGGACAAACAAACACCGGGGAGCTGTTTTTT
- TRBJ2-5 TRBV5-1 - CASSLGIRETQYF TGCGCCAGCAGCTTGGGGATAAGAGAGACCCAGTACTTC
- TRBJ2-2 TRBV6-1 - CASRPDKTGELFF TGTGCCAGCAGGCCGGATAAGACCGGGGAGCTGTTTTTT
- TRBJ2-1 TRBV21-1 few CASSKTRGASGRAISYNEQFF TGTGCCAGCAGCAAAACTCGGGGGGCTAGCGGGAGGGCAATCTCCTACAATGAGCAGTTCTTC
- TRBJ1-3 TRBV29-1 few CSVERGNTIYF TGCAGCGTTGAAAGGGGAAACACCATATATTTT
TRBD1 TRBJ1-2 TRBV2 few CANPRDSSNYGYTF TGTGCCAACCCACGGGACAGCTCTAACTATGGCTACACCTTC
TRBD2 TRBJ2-3 TRBV19 many CASSVSGMGDTQYF TGTGCCAGTAGTGTTAGCGGGATGGGAGATACGCAGTATTTT
- TRBJ1-5 TRBV30 - CAWSEDSNQPQHF TGTGCCTGGAGTGAAGATAGCAATCAGCCCCAGCATTTT
TRBD1 TRBJ2-7 TRBV5-5 - CASSKDRANYEQYF TGTGCCAGCAGCAAGGACAGGGCTAACTACGAGCAGTACTTC
- TRBJ2-1 TRBV6-5 - CASRIYDEQFF TGTGCCAGCAGAATATACGATGAGCAGTTCTTC
- TRBJ2-5 TRBV7-9 - CASSLVVGKGQETQYF TGTGCCAGCAGCTTAGTTGTTGGAAAGGGTCAAGAGACCCAGTACTTC
- TRBJ1-4 TRBV28 - CASSFTGPREGKLFF TGTGCCAGCAGTTTCACGGGGCCGCGTGAGGGAAAACTGTTTTTT
TRBD1 TRBJ2-6 TRBV19 - CASRSRGWDRDSGANVLTF TGTGCCAGTAGATCTAGGGGGTGGGACAGAGACTCTGGGGCCAACGTCCTGACTTTC
- TRBJ1-4 TRBV7-9 - CASSLTEGVEKLFF TGTGCCAGCAGCTTAACGGAGGGAGTTGAAAAACTGTTTTTT
TRBD1 TRBJ2-1 TRBV5-1 - CASSGGGQGTGREQFF TGCGCCAGCAGCGGGGGAGGACAGGGAACTGGGCGCGAGCAGTTCTTC
TRBD1 TRBJ1-5 TRBV5-4 - CASSLGGQGGNQPQHF TGTGCCAGCAGCTTGGGAGGACAGGGGGGTAATCAGCCCCAGCATTTT
- TRBJ2-7 TRBV15 - CATSKGTYEQYF TGTGCCACCAGCAAAGGCACCTACGAGCAGTACTTC
- TRBJ2-3 TRBV28 - CASSSLDGLQALTRDTQYF TGTGCCAGCAGTTCCCTTGATGGACTACAGGCGTTAACCCGAGATACGCAGTATTTT
- TRBJ1-2 TRBV27 - CASSRSGQPYGYTF TGTGCCAGCAGTCGAAGCGGACAGCCCTATGGCTACACCTTC
- TRBJ2-1 TRBV7-8 - CASSLGPAVSYNEQFF TGTGCCAGCAGCTTAGGCCCAGCCGTCTCCTACAATGAGCAGTTCTTC
- TRBJ2-1 TRBV11-2 once CASRAPGRSSYNEQFF TGTGCCAGCAGGGCCCCTGGACGGAGCTCCTACAATGAGCAGTTCTTC
- TRBJ2-3 TRBV5-1 - CASRDGMMSSTDTQYF TGCGCCAGCAGAGACGGGATGATGTCTAGCACAGATACGCAGTATTTT
- TRBJ2-7 TRBV2 - CASTPEWSSYEQYF TGTGCCAGCACCCCAGAGTGGAGCTCCTACGAGCAGTACTTC
- TRBJ2-1 TRBV25-1 - CASRAPIYNEQFF TGTGCCAGCAGGGCCCCCATTTACAATGAGCAGTTCTTC
TRBD2 TRBJ2-5 TRBV6-1 - CASSALGLAGGRETQYF TGTGCCAGCAGTGCCTTAGGACTAGCGGGAGGGCGGGAGACCCAGTACTTC
- TRBJ1-3 TRBV6-1 - CASSESRDIRDTIYF TGTGCCAGCAGTGAGTCCCGGGACATTCGCGACACCATATATTTT
TRBD2 TRBJ2-1 TRBV27 - CASSAGTSGRGEQFF TGTGCCAGCAGTGCCGGGACTAGCGGGAGGGGTGAGCAGTTCTTC
- TRBJ1-1 TRBV21-1 - CASRRQGPEAFF TGTGCCAGCAGAAGGCAGGGCCCTGAAGCTTTCTTT
- TRBJ2-1 TRBV7-2 - CASSLVMINEQFF TGTGCCAGCAGCTTAGTTATGATCAATGAGCAGTTCTTC
- TRBJ1-2 TRBV6-5 - CASKRTGSYGYTF TGTGCCAGCAAAAGAACAGGGAGCTATGGCTACACCTTC
- TRBJ2-2 TRBV10-3 - CAITPSTATGELFF TGTGCCATCACTCCGAGCACTGCCACCGGGGAGCTGTTTTTT
- TRBJ2-1 TRBV4-2 - CASSQDYPLEYNEQFF TGTGCCAGCAGCCAAGATTACCCCCTAGAATACAATGAGCAGTTCTTC
- TRBJ1-5 TRBV18 - CASSSLDSNQPQHF TGTGCCAGCTCATCTCTAGATAGCAATCAGCCCCAGCATTTT
- TRBJ1-1 TRBV29-1 - CSLTGAAEAFF TGCAGCCTCACCGGAGCAGCTGAAGCTTTCTTT
TRBD1 TRBJ2-1 TRBV5-1 - CASSWTGKGSYNEQFF TGCGCCAGCAGCTGGACAGGGAAGGGTTCCTACAATGAGCAGTTCTTC
- TRBJ1-2 TRBV2 - CASSPQSYGYTF TGTGCCAGCAGCCCGCAGAGCTATGGCTACACCTTC
- TRBJ2-7 TRBV2 - CASGTIYEQYF TGTGCCAGCGGGACAATCTACGAGCAGTACTTC
- TRBJ2-3 TRBV28 - CASSRPTGRPHDTQYF TGTGCCAGCAGCCGACCGACAGGGAGGCCCCATGATACGCAGTATTTT
- TRBJ2-7 TRBV4-1 few CASSQEQVSYEQYF TGCGCCAGCAGCCAAGAACAGGTCTCCTACGAGCAGTACTTC
- TRBJ2-5 TRBV6-1 - CASRQQRLKETQYF TGTGCCAGCAGGCAACAGAGGTTGAAGGAGACCCAGTACTTC
TRBD2 TRBJ2-3 TRBV6-1 - CASGTTPSTDTQYF TGTGCCAGCGGGACTACTCCTAGCACAGATACGCAGTATTTT
- TRBJ1-4 TRBV19 - CASKKGPATNEKLFF TGTGCCAGCAAGAAGGGACCAGCAACTAATGAAAAACTGTTTTTT
- TRBJ1-2 TRBV6-5 many CASSSHSGEIGYTF TGTGCCAGCAGTTCTCACAGCGGAGAAATCGGCTACACCTTC
TRBD2 TRBJ2-7 TRBV5-6 - CASSLTGGYEQYF TGTGCCAGCAGCTTGACGGGAGGCTACGAGCAGTACTTC